This T cell receptor (beta chain) was retrieved from a study of T cells after yellow fever vaccination. In the study overall: Preparation used SMART-Seq v4 Ultra Low Input for the low-cell-number fractions.

The study's findings and limits: Weaker, the secondary response had a peak occurring faster, on day 5 versus 15. A small share of clonotypes appeared in both CD4 and CD8 compartments. Detected again after the booster were most primary-vaccination clones, at approximately 95% CD4 and 88% CD8.

Remarks on this clonotype: A much larger clone differs from this one at a single base, so this may be a read error.

TCRdb reprocessed the 5' RACE reads with MiXCR, giving one entry per CDR3 protein. The table shows tens of thousands of distinct CDR3 sequences, with roughly 5.5% occurring only once. The germline V and J ends were trimmed by 6 bases and 10 bases, with 10 bases remaining between them. In germline, CDR1 is SGHVS, CDR2 FQNEAQ. The CDR3 covers 11 residues. This rearrangement joins TRBV7-8 to TRBJ2-1; a possible D gene is TRBD1 (5 bases). This TCR was sampled from a man younger than 30 who received the YFV17D yellow fever vaccine. Sample: PBMCs, either bulk or a sorted T-cell subset (CD4+, CD8+, memory, or dextramer-sorted; not recorded which), taken roughly seven weeks after the first yellow fever vaccination. The CDR3: CASRLGREQFF. The CDR3 DNA sequence: TGTGCCAGCAGGCTGGGGCGGGAGCAGTTCTTC.